This T cell receptor (beta chain) was found in a study of CD8 T cells in ankylosing spondylitis. The sample holds many counts of this clonotype. Its target is unknown. Study results and caveats: Disease-associated clones were CD8+ and fairly uncommon in peripheral blood. The clones that were linked to disease were reported to be significantly enriched in matched synovial fluid samples from ankylosing spondylitis patients.

TCRdb re-derived calls from the 5' RACE reads in MiXCR, one entry per CDR3 protein. The sample contains 150,000 or so distinct CDR3 sequences, 30% to 40% of which appear only once. Germline V gene sequence: CDR1 SGHTA, CDR2 FQGNSA. The CDR3 loop spans 12 amino acids. Trimming removed 6 bases from V and 7 bases from J, with 12 bases in between. This chain links TRBV7-2 with TRBJ1-1; D is perhaps TRBD1 (6 bases). The source material was synovial fluid, either unsorted or a sorted T cell fraction (not recorded which). This TCR was sampled from a male donor with ankylosing spondylitis. The CDR3 DNA follows: TGTGCCAGCAGGGGGGCGGGGGTTGAAGCTTTCTTT. Translated: CASRGAGVEAFF.